This T cell receptor beta chain was documented in a study of T cell responses to AZD1222 COVID-19 vaccine. Assay: immunoSEQ multiplex PCR; the TCRdb copy retains only in-frame clones and omits some. Altogether roughly 99,000 clones are present, approximately 88% being singletons, with the ten largest covering approximately 7%. Here the sequenced sample was peripheral blood, taken on day 0 of AZD1222 vaccination. The receptor was isolated from an adult in good health.

DNA of the CDR3: TGTGCCGGGGGGGCAGATACGCAGTATTTT. This codes for CAGGADTQYF. The chain joins TRBV11-2 to TRBJ2-3, with 7 bases aligning to TRBD2. Per germline, CDR1 SGHAT and CDR2 FQNNGV. V trimming: 11 bases; J trimming: 4 bases; junction bases outside the gene matches: 0. This CDR3 is built from 10 residues.